The next 5 T cell receptor beta chains were all read from a single sample in a study of blood T cells in healthy people across ages. For the second PCR, which ran for about 7 to 11 cycles, a sample-barcoded 5' primer and a J-beta primer mix were used. TCRdb called the 5' RACE reads again in MiXCR, with one record for every CDR3 protein. The table includes about 1.8 million distinct CDR3 sequences, 49% detected once. Sequencing was carried out using blood. The source of these receptors is a woman in her 40s in good health.

The genes are TRBV27 and TRBJ2-1; 10 bases are a match to TRBD2. Germline assignment: CDR1 MNHEY and CDR2 SMNVEV (reference sequence). V was pared by 4 bases and J by 10 bases, with 13 bases of the junction left unmatched. This CDR3 comprises 16 residues. CDR3 region: CASSSTSGEAAKEQFF. The CDR3 DNA reads as TGTGCCAGCAGTTCCACTAGCGGGGAGGCTGCCAAGGAGCAGTTCTTC.

This clonotype has just a few counts. The gene calls are TRBV5-5 and TRBJ2-3; weak D call: TRBD1 (5 bases). Germline assignment: CDR1 SGHKS and CDR2 YYEKEE (reference sequence). The CDR3 sequence is 14 residues long. The germline V and J ends were trimmed by 0 bases and 4 bases, with 9 bases remaining between them. CDR3: CASSLAREADTQYF. As DNA, the CDR3 is TGTGCCAGCAGCTTGGCCAGGGAAGCAGATACGCAGTATTTT.

The chain joins TRBV4-3 to TRBJ2-7; D remains unclear. The germline V gene encodes CDR1 LGHNA and CDR2 YSLEER. The ends were cut back, 3 bases at V and 0 bases at J, with 12 bases in the middle. The CDR3 contains 15 residues. The CDR3 protein is CASSQVHPSSYEQYF. DNA of the CDR3: TGCGCCAGCAGCCAGGTCCATCCGAGCTCCTACGAGCAGTACTTC.

This clonotype was seen a handful of times. The chain uses TRBV7-3 and TRBJ2-3; D remains unclear. Trimming shortened V by 0 bases and J by 5 bases, and 6 bases separated the two germline ends. CDR3 length: 13 amino acids. The germline gives CDR1 SGHTA, CDR2 FQGTGA. The CDR3, as DNA: TGTGCCAGCAGCTTAACAGGCCGAGATACGCAGTATTTT. Residues: CASSLTGRDTQYF. Combining the CDR3 with reference TRBV7-3 and TRBJ2-3 gives the whole variable domain GAGVSQTPSNKVTEKGKYVELRCDPISGHTALYWYRQSLGQGPEFLIYFQGTGAADDSGLPNDRFFAVRPEGSVSTLKIQRTERGDSAVYLCASSLTGRDTQYFGPGTRLTVL.

The V call is TRBV28, the J call TRBJ2-6; D possibly corresponds to TRBD1 (5 bases). The CDR3 is 15 amino acids. Looked up from germline, CDR1 is MDHEN and CDR2 is SYDVKM. The V end was cut by 3 bases, the J end by 9 bases, with 15 bases between. DNA of the CDR3: TGTGCCAGCAGTTTCTGGTCAGGGCTTCTCAACGTCCTGACTTTC. Residues: CASSFWSGLLNVLTF.